Listed below are T cell receptor beta chains from one sample, sequenced in a study of shared clonotypes between healthy human individuals. The method was immunoSEQ multiplex PCR; TCRdb's version includes in-frame clones alone and lacks a portion of them. This sample yields hundreds of thousands of clones, of which 95% to 96% are seen a single time; roughly 0.1% belongs to the top ten. Sample: naive CD8+ T cells sorted from blood. Receptor source: a woman aged 25 to 45 in good health. CDR3s include the opening cysteine and the closing phenylalanine or tryptophan. The order of the fields is V gene, J gene, D gene, clone size, CDR3 DNA, CDR3 protein. The D gene is left open where the match is weak. For some rows the clone size is stated as once, few or many, or as a class when expanded; others skip it.

TRBV19	TRBJ2-2	TRBD2	once	TGTGCCAGTAGTATCGGTCTAGCGGGAGGCGTTGCCGGGGAGCTGTTTTTT	CASSIGLAGGVAGELFF
TRBV2	TRBJ2-3	-	-	TGTGCCAGCAGCGCCCGAGGGGAAGCGATGGTCACAGATACGCAGTATTTT	CASSARGEAMVTDTQYF
TRBV5-1	TRBJ2-2	-	-	TGCGCCAGCAGCCCCCGTGAGGCCCCGAACACCGGGGAGCTGTTTTTT	CASSPREAPNTGELFF
TRBV27	TRBJ2-6	-	-	TGTGCCACCCTTGGCGTCTTCGGACTTGTCTCTGGGGCCAACGTCCTGACTTTC	CATLGVFGLVSGANVLTF
TRBV13	TRBJ2-1	TRBD1	-	TGTGCCAGCAGCCCTGGACAGGGGTACAATGAGCAGTTCTTC	CASSPGQGYNEQFF
TRBV28	TRBJ2-1	-	-	TGTGCCAGTATTCGACCCTTCGAGCCCGGTGAGCAGTTCTTC	CASIRPFEPGEQFF
TRBV27	TRBJ2-1	-	-	TGTGCCAGCAGTCCCCTGCTAGCTATCTCCTACAATGAGCAGTTCTTC	CASSPLLAISYNEQFF
TRBV28	TRBJ2-7	TRBD1	-	TGTGCCAGCAGCCCGGACAGGGGCTTCTACGAGCAGTACTTC	CASSPDRGFYEQYF
TRBV10-1	TRBJ1-5	-	few	TGCGCCAGCAGTATGAGAAGGGGGATTAGCAATCAGCCCCAGCATTTT	CASSMRRGISNQPQHF
TRBV7-9	TRBJ1-1	TRBD1	-	TGTGCCAGCAGCTCCGAAGCAGGGGGCGCTTGGACTGAAGCTTTCTTT	CASSSEAGGAWTEAFF
TRBV23-1	TRBJ2-7	-	-	TGCGCCAGCAGTCATTCCCCGGTGGGATTCTACGAGCAGTACTTC	CASSHSPVGFYEQYF
TRBV27	TRBJ1-1	-	-	TGTGCCAGCAGTTTATCAGGAGTGTCCGCCTCTTACCATTTCGCTGAAGCTTTCTTT	CASSLSGVSASYHFAEAFF
TRBV28	TRBJ1-5	-	-	TGTGCCAGCAGTTTGGGTTTAAGCAATCAGCCCCAGCATTTT	CASSLGLSNQPQHF
TRBV7-6	TRBJ2-7	-	once	TGTGCCAGCAGCTTAGCTAGCGCTTACGAGCAGTACTTC	CASSLASAYEQYF
TRBV9	TRBJ1-1	-	-	TGTGCCAGCAGCCGGACTTTGACTGAAGCTTTCTTT	CASSRTLTEAFF
TRBV2	TRBJ1-1	-	-	TGTGCCAGCAGGACGGAAAGAGGAGCTTTCTTT	CASRTERGAFF
TRBV2	TRBJ1-5	-	-	TGTGCCAGCAGGGAGGGTGTTGGCCATCAGCCCCAGCATTTT	CASREGVGHQPQHF
TRBV7-9	TRBJ2-1	TRBD2	once	TGTGCCAGCAGCCCGCTAGCGGGAGGCCACAATGAGCAGTTCTTC	CASSPLAGGHNEQFF
TRBV6-1	TRBJ1-2	TRBD1	-	TGTGCCAGCAGTGGAAAGGGACAGGGGAATGGCTACACCTTC	CASSGKGQGNGYTF
TRBV27	TRBJ2-1	TRBD2	-	TGTGCCAGCAGTTTTGGGGGAGGGCTTAATGAGCAGTTCTTC	CASSFGGGLNEQFF
TRBV6-5	TRBJ1-2	-	-	TGTGCCAGCAGTGAAGGACAGTACTATGGCTACACCTTC	CASSEGQYYGYTF
TRBV19	TRBJ2-1	TRBD2	-	TGTGCTAGCGTAAGGCTAGCGGGAGGGTCGGGGGATGAGCAGTTCTTC	CASVRLAGGSGDEQFF
TRBV27	TRBJ2-1	TRBD2	once	TGTGCCAGCAGTGGGACTAGCGGGTACAATGAGCAGTTCTTC	CASSGTSGYNEQFF
TRBV19	TRBJ1-1	-	-	TGTGCCAGTAGTTCACAGGGAAACACTGAAGCTTTCTTT	CASSSQGNTEAFF
TRBV7-9	TRBJ2-7	TRBD1	-	TGTGCCAGCAGCCCGAGGGACAGGGGTCCACCGGTCTACGAGCAGTACTTC	CASSPRDRGPPVYEQYF
TRBV5-1	TRBJ2-7	-	-	TGCGCCAGCAGCTTGGGTGGGCCCGAGCAGTACTTC	CASSLGGPEQYF
TRBV27	TRBJ1-1	-	-	TGTGCCAGCAGTTCGCCAGGGTTTAACACTGAAGCTTTCTTT	CASSSPGFNTEAFF
TRBV4-2	TRBJ2-2	-	-	TGTGCCAGCAGCCAAGTTATCGCTAACACCGGGGAGCTGTTTTTT	CASSQVIANTGELFF
TRBV28	TRBJ1-2	-	-	TGTGCCAGCAGTTTTGAGGGGGATCCTAACTATGGCTACACCTTC	CASSFEGDPNYGYTF
TRBV9	TRBJ2-2	TRBD2	once	TGTGCCAGCAGCGCCCCCCACGGGGCTAGCGGGAGGACCCCGGAGCTGTTTTTT	CASSAPHGASGRTPELFF
TRBV10-3	TRBJ2-7	TRBD2	once	TGTGCCATCAGTGAGTTGCCCTGGGAGGTAGCGGGAGAGTGGTACGAGCAGTACTTC	CAISELPWEVAGEWYEQYF
TRBV9	TRBJ2-7	TRBD2	-	TGTGCCAGCAGTGGGGCTAGCGGCTACGAGCAGTACTTC	CASSGASGYEQYF
TRBV27	TRBJ1-2	-	once	TGTGCCAGCAGCCCATTATCCCCCGTCGGTAACTATGGCTACACCTTC	CASSPLSPVGNYGYTF
TRBV28	TRBJ1-1	-	-	TGTGCCAGCAGCCCGACAGCCGGGGCGAATGAAGCTTTCTTT	CASSPTAGANEAFF
TRBV6-5	TRBJ1-1	-	-	TGTGCCAGCAGTTATTCCAACACTGAAGCTTTCTTT	CASSYSNTEAFF
TRBV2	TRBJ2-2	TRBD2	-	TGTGCCAGCAGTGAAGAGGAGCGGGAGAGAACCGGGGAGCTGTTTTTT	CASSEEERERTGELFF
TRBV13	TRBJ2-1	-	-	TGTGCCAGCAGCTTAGCGGCAACCCAGCAGCTTAGTGGCACAGGGAGCTCCTACAATGAGCAGTTCTTC	CASSLAATQQLSGTGSSYNEQFF
TRBV30	TRBJ2-7	-	-	TGTGCCTGGAGGTGGGGAGAAAGCTACGAGCAGTACTTC	CAWRWGESYEQYF
TRBV27	TRBJ2-7	TRBD2	-	TGTGCCAGCAAACAACTAGCGGGAGACGAGCAGTACTTC	CASKQLAGDEQYF